The clone carrying this TCR beta chain was counted many times. Its specificity is unknown. The source of the sample is a study of T cells in Graves' hyperthyroidism and ophthalmopathy. The TCR beta CDR3 regions underwent amplification using RNA transcripts as the source. Primed by the HTBI set, a first-round RT-PCR was run on the TCR CDR3. TCRdb itself ran the multiplex PCR reads through MiXCR, one entry per CDR3 protein. The repertoire consists of about 340,000 distinct CDR3 sequences, with around a sixth occurring once and the leading ten covering approximately 49%. Study-level points and caveats: Most clonotypes expanded in the thyroid (above 0.001) were also present in blood.

The germline V gene has CDR1 MNHNS and CDR2 SASEGT. V was pared by 5 bases and J by 6 bases, with 10 bases between. This CDR3 is built from 12 residues. The TCR was taken from a woman aged 45-65 years with Graves' hyperthyroidism. Sequencing used blood. This chain links TRBV6-1 with TRBJ1-2; D is perhaps TRBD1 (5 bases). CDR3: CASSSGLDGYTF. The DNA for the CDR3 is TGTGCCAGCAGTTCAGGGTTGGATGGCTACACCTTC.